The clone carrying this T cell receptor (beta chain) came up once. The CDR3 has 11 residues. Germline lookup yields CDR1 LNHDA and CDR2 SQIVND (reference sequence). The data derive from a study of shared clonotypes between healthy human individuals. Per the original methods: ImmunoSEQ junction-only sequences lacked quality scores, so their filtering differed. Clones were read by immunoSEQ multiplex PCR, and TCRdb kept only the in-frame ones, dropping some. From that table come the V and J calls and clone size; the DNA was used to work out D and trimming. The sample carries hundreds of thousands of clones, around 97% recorded once.

The sample consisted of naive CD4+ T cells sorted from blood. Subset reported: CD45RA+ positively selected. This chain connects TRBV19 to TRBJ2-5; perhaps TRBD2 as D (5 bases). TRBJ2-7 matches the DNA end more closely, so the J call is doubtful. This receptor was obtained from a woman in her twenties or thirties in good health. CDR3 sequence reads: CASSARGEQYF. The CDR3 coding sequence is TGTGCCAGTAGCGCCCGGGGCGAGCAGTACTTC.